The 12 T cell receptor beta chains below all came from one sample that was sequenced in a study of blood T cell repertoires in COVID-19. Repertoires were generated with immunoSEQ multiplex PCR, while TCRdb's copy carries only in-frame clones and drops some. The repertoire includes 340,000 or so clones, just over 85% of them detected once, and roughly 4.2% sits in the top ten. What was sequenced was PBMCs or T cells enriched from blood (not recorded which). These receptors all come from a woman aged 40 to 50 with acute COVID-19.

Notes on this clone: Other nucleotide sequences from this sample produce the same CDR3. This chain connects TRBV3-1 (or the pseudogene TRBV3-2) to TRBJ1-5; TRBD1 might be the D (5 bases). Germline CDR1 LGHDT, CDR2 YNNKEL (reference sequence). The CDR3 length is 14 residues. The V end was cut by 1 base, the J end by 1 base, with 5 bases between. The CDR3 region is CASSQGQSNQPQHF. The CDR3 nucleotides read TGTGCCAGCAGCCAAGGACAGAGCAATCAGCCCCAGCATTTT.

The chain couples TRBV18 to TRBJ2-4, with 15 positions matching TRBD2. This CDR3 spans 17 amino acids. Germline CDR1 KGHSH, CDR2 LQKENI. Losses at the gene ends were 3 bases for V and 9 bases for J; bases not matched to a gene: 9. The CDR3 DNA reads as TGTGCCAGCTCACCGGCCGGGACTAGCGGGGGGCTTGGCATTCAGTACTTC. It specifies CASSPAGTSGGLGIQYF.

V and J are TRBV19 and TRBJ1-2, with 9 bases fitting TRBD1. The V segment lost 6 bases and the J segment 3 bases; nucleotides outside the gene matches: 17. The CDR3 has 18 amino acids. Germline CDR1 is LNHDA and CDR2 is SQIVND (reference sequence). The CDR3 is CASSANYPRTGDYYGYTF. The CDR3 DNA sequence: TGTGCCAGTAGCGCAAACTACCCCAGGACAGGGGATTACTATGGCTACACCTTC.

This clone was counted between two and nine times. The chain has TRBV4-3 and TRBJ2-7, with D maybe TRBD1 (6 bases). Between the trimmed V and J ends, which lost 1 base and 5 bases, there was a span of 18 bases. This CDR3 contains 16 residues. Germline-derived CDR1 and CDR2 are LGHNA and YSLEER. The CDR3 DNA sequence: TGCGCCAGCAGCCAAGTAGGTTTAACAGGGTCAAACGAGCAGTACTTC. It codes for CASSQVGLTGSNEQYF.

The chain is built from TRBV7-2 and TRBJ2-7, with a tentative D call TRBD2 (5 bases). CDR3 size: 15 residues. With 4 bases removed from V and 3 bases from J, the gap between germline ends came to 16 bases. Germline assignment: CDR1 SGHTA and CDR2 FQGNSA. CDR3 nucleotides: TGTGCCAGCAGCTCCCGGACTGGTGGAGACTACGAGCAGTACTTC. Translated: CASSSRTGGDYEQYF.

The chain links TRBV6-5 to TRBJ2-7, with TRBD2 matching 10 bases. Germline V gene lookup returns CDR1 MNHEY and CDR2 SVGAGI. The V gene end was trimmed by 0 bases and the J gene end by 3 bases; junction bases not matched to a gene: 5. This CDR3 contains 16 residues. The CDR3 loop is CASSYSSGRALYEQYF. For the CDR3, the DNA is TGTGCCAGCAGTTACTCGAGCGGGAGGGCTCTCTACGAGCAGTACTTC.

The rearrangement uses TRBV5-5 and TRBJ1-6, with TRBD1 identical over 8 bases. CDR1 SGHKS and CDR2 YYEKEE come from the germline V gene (reference sequence). V lost 3 bases, J lost 7 bases, and 9 bases stayed unmatched. This CDR3 is built from 16 residues. The CDR3 sequence: CASSSILDRGNSPLHF. Written as DNA, the CDR3 is TGTGCCAGCAGCTCGATCCTCGACAGGGGAAATTCACCCCTCCACTTT.

The chain combines TRBV6-6 with TRBJ1-1; no reliable D call. The V gene's germline CDR1 is MNHNY and CDR2 SVGAGI (reference sequence). Trimming pared 5 bases from V and 1 base from J, leaving 8 bases between. The CDR3 covers 13 residues. The CDR3 sequence is CASSPIRNTEAFF. In DNA, the CDR3 is TGTGCCAGCAGTCCCATCAGGAACACTGAAGCTTTCTTT.

The table lists this clone with a count of one. CDR3 in amino acids: CATSRDLEAHEQYF. The CDR3, as DNA: TGTGCCACCAGCAGAGATCTGGAGGCCCACGAGCAGTACTTC. V gene TRBV15 combines with J gene TRBJ2-7; TRBD2 might be the D (5 bases). Between the trimmed V and J ends, which lost 0 bases and 5 bases, there was a span of 11 bases. This CDR3 has 14 amino acids. CDR1 and CDR2 (germline): LNHNV, YYDKDF (reference sequence).

This chain uses TRBV19 with TRBJ2-5, with 11 bases that match TRBD1. CDR3 length equals 17 residues. Per germline, CDR1 LNHDA and CDR2 SQIVND (reference sequence). V shed 5 bases and J 5 bases; nucleotides not matched to a gene: 13. As DNA, the CDR3 is TGTGCCAGTAGTCCCGGACAGGGGGCGCTACTTTGGGAGACCCAGTACTTC. It yields the protein CASSPGQGALLWETQYF. The whole variable domain, remainder taken from reference TRBV19 and TRBJ2-5, is DGGITQSPKYLFRKEGQNVTLSCEQNLNHDAMYWYRQDPGQGLRLIYYSQIVNDFQKGDIAEGYSVSREKKESFPLTVTSAQKNPTAFYLCASSPGQGALLWETQYFGPGTRLLVL.

V usage is TRBV19 and J usage is TRBJ1-1, with D unclear. This CDR3 spans 12 amino acids. The ends were cut back, 11 bases at V and 4 bases at J, with 14 bases in the middle. CDR1 is LNHDA, CDR2 SQIVND, per germline (reference sequence). CDR3 sequence (DNA): TGTGCCGTCGTCCGGAGTTTCACTGAAGCTTTCTTT. Encoded protein: CAVVRSFTEAFF.

This chain joins TRBV4-2 and TRBJ2-7, with TRBD2 matching 9 bases. The CDR3 has 18 residues. The J segment lost 3 bases and the V segment lost 4 bases, leaving 16 bases of the junction unmatched. The germline V gene encodes CDR1 LGHNA and CDR2 YNFKEQ. The CDR3 loop reads CASSPPAGLTSGLYEQYF. CDR3 DNA sequence: TGTGCCAGCAGCCCCCCCGCTGGCTTGACTAGCGGACTCTACGAGCAGTACTTC.